Below, 16 T cell receptor beta chains from the same sample are listed, as sequenced in a study of T cells in Graves' hyperthyroidism and ophthalmopathy. TCR beta CDR3 regions were amplified from RNA. HTBI primers were the set used in a first-round RT-PCR of the TCR CDR3. TCRdb fed the multiplex PCR reads into MiXCR, producing one record per CDR3 protein. The sample includes around 300,000 distinct CDR3 sequences, roughly a fifth seen only once; the top ten take 35% to 40%. Sequencing was performed on blood. Receptor source: a man aged 45-65 years with Graves' ophthalmopathy.

This clonotype was detected ten times or more. The chain links TRBV2 to TRBJ1-6; D unclear. Trimming took off 0 bases at V and 7 bases at J, with 10 bases between the two ends. Germline CDR1 is SNHLY and CDR2 is FYNNEI. This CDR3 contains 15 residues. CDR3 in amino acids: CASSEAEGANSPLHF. CDR3 bases: TGTGCCAGCAGTGAAGCGGAGGGCGCAAATTCACCCCTCCACTTT.

The chain couples TRBV5-1 to TRBJ2-7; possible D gene TRBD2, 6 bases. The V gene's germline CDR1 is SGHRS and CDR2 YFSETQ. With 0 bases removed from V and 3 bases from J, the gap between germline ends came to 16 bases. The CDR3 has 16 amino acids. This chain's CDR3 is CASSLAQGSGFYEQYF. CDR3 nucleotides: TGCGCCAGCAGCTTGGCCCAGGGTAGCGGATTCTACGAGCAGTACTTC. The full variable domain, with the rest looked up from reference TRBV5-1 and TRBJ2-7, is KAGVTQTPRYLIKTRGQQVTLSCSPISGHRSVSWYQQTPGQGLQFLFEYFSETQRNKGNFPGRFSGRQFSNSRSEMNVSTLELGDSALYLCASSLAQGSGFYEQYFGPGTRLTVT.

This clonotype was seen more than once but under ten times. V and J are TRBV25-1 and TRBJ1-1; 10 positions agree with TRBD1. V lost 6 bases and J lost 1; bases outside the gene matches: 2. The CDR3 is 14 residues long. Per the germline V gene, CDR1 is MGHDK and CDR2 is SYGVNS. The CDR3 here is CASSDRGRNTEAFF. The CDR3 nucleotides read TGTGCCAGCAGCGACAGGGGGCGGAACACTGAAGCTTTCTTT. Full variable domain (remainder filled in from reference TRBV25-1 and TRBJ1-1): EADIYQTPRYLVIGTGKKITLECSQTMGHDKMYWYQQDPGMELHLIHYSYGVNSTEKGDLSSESTVSRIRTEHFPLTLESARPSHTSQYLCASSDRGRNTEAFFGQGTRLTVV.

The CDR3: CASSLQGADYETQYF. CDR3 DNA: TGTGCCAGCAGCCTACAGGGGGCAGATTATGAGACCCAGTACTTC. The J gene is TRBJ2-5, the V gene TRBV11-2, with 9 bases aligning to TRBD1. Looked up from germline, CDR1 is SGHAT and CDR2 is FQNNGV. The CDR3 is 15 amino acids. Unmatched junction bases numbered 9, after V lost 5 bases and J lost 5 bases. Based on the CDR3 plus reference TRBV11-2 and TRBJ2-5, the full variable domain is EAGVAQSPRYKIIEKRQSVAFWCNPISGHATLYWYQQILGQGPKLLIQFQNNGVVDDSQLPKDRFSAERLKGVDSTLKIQPAKLEDSAVYLCASSLQGADYETQYFGPGTRLLVL.

This clonotype was seen at least ten times. This chain joins TRBV5-1 and TRBJ2-7; D is perhaps TRBD2 (5 bases). V lost 0 bases, J lost 4 bases, and 17 bases lay in between. This CDR3 has 16 amino acids. Germline V gene data show CDR1 as SGHRS and CDR2 as YFSETQ. CDR3 bases: TGCGCCAGCAGCTTGGGTCGAGGGTGGCAGGATTACGAGCAGTACTTC. Its protein product is CASSLGRGWQDYEQYF.

There are a few counts of this clonotype. This chain joins TRBV19 and TRBJ1-1, with D possibly TRBD1 on 6 matching bases. Germline values: CDR1 LNHDA, CDR2 SQIVND (reference sequence). Trimming cost V 5 bases and J 6 bases, with 19 bases left between them. CDR3 size: 15 residues. The CDR3 DNA reads TGTGCCAGTAGTTCCTTATCACAGGGACGAGCTGAAGCTTTCTTT. The encoded protein is CASSSLSQGRAEAFF.

This chain links TRBV20-1 with TRBJ2-5; 11 nucleotides match TRBD2. Trimming removed 4 bases from V and 5 bases from J; junction bases left unmatched: 12. The CDR3 has 16 amino acids. Germline V lookup: CDR1 DFQATT, CDR2 SNEGSKA (reference sequence). The CDR3 bases are TGCAGTGCTAACCCGCCGGGACTAGCGGAGGGGGAGACCCAGTACTTC. Residues: CSANPPGLAEGETQYF.

The V call is TRBV28, the J call TRBJ2-1; 7 positions agree with TRBD1. Looked up from germline, CDR1 is MDHEN and CDR2 is SYDVKM. Trimming at V came to 1 base and at J to 0 bases, leaving 6 bases not matched to a gene. The CDR3 is 17 amino acids. The DNA for the CDR3 is TGTGCCAGCAGTTTATCGACAGGGCGGAGCTCCTACAATGAGCAGTTCTTC. It specifies CASSLSTGRSSYNEQFF.

This clonotype was recorded at least ten times. The chain has TRBV6-1 and TRBJ2-1, with 11 bases that match TRBD2. This CDR3 comprises 17 residues. Germline values: CDR1 MNHNS, CDR2 SASEGT. V lost 5 bases to trimming and J lost 3 bases; unmatched junction nucleotides: 9. The CDR3 coding sequence is TGTGCCAGCAGTCAGGGGGTAGCGGGAGGGCTCTACAATGAGCAGTTCTTC. Protein sequence: CASSQGVAGGLYNEQFF.

This clonotype was seen repeatedly, ten times or more. The V and J genes are TRBV3-1 and TRBJ2-7; D gene ambiguous. V lost 0 bases, J lost 2 bases, and 11 bases lay in between. The CDR3 covers 15 residues. Germline CDR1 reads LGHDT; CDR2 reads YNNKEL (reference sequence). This chain's CDR3 is CASSQEWALPYEQYF. CDR3 DNA: TGTGCCAGCAGCCAAGAGTGGGCCCTACCCTACGAGCAGTACTTC.

This rearrangement joins TRBV20-1 to TRBJ2-3; 9 nucleotides align to TRBD2. The germline CDR1 and CDR2 sequences are DFQATT and SNEGSKA (reference sequence). Trimming took 7 bases from V and 0 from J; bases not matched to a gene: 5. CDR3 length: 14 residues. CDR3: CSGQTSGSTDTQYF. CDR3 sequence (DNA): TGCAGTGGCCAGACTAGCGGTAGCACAGATACGCAGTATTTT.

The rearrangement links TRBV5-6 to TRBJ2-5; D might be TRBD2 (5 bases). Per the germline V gene, CDR1 is SGHDT and CDR2 is YYEEEE. The CDR3 extends over 14 amino acids. Trimming took off 3 bases at V and 1 base at J, with 10 bases between the two ends. This CDR3 reads CASSSDTSQETQYF. For the CDR3, the DNA is TGTGCCAGCAGCTCAGACACTAGCCAAGAGACCCAGTACTTC.

This clonotype was counted at least ten times. This chain uses TRBV27 with TRBJ2-1; 8 bases map to TRBD2. Germline V gene lookup returns CDR1 MNHEY and CDR2 SMNVEV (reference sequence). The CDR3 consists of 15 residues. The V gene end was trimmed by 5 bases and the J gene end by 0 bases; junction bases not matched to a gene: 3. DNA of the CDR3: TGTGCCAGCAGTAGCGGGGGAGGCTCCTACAATGAGCAGTTCTTC. The encoded protein is CASSSGGGSYNEQFF.

This clonotype was detected ten times or more. The chain employs TRBV12-3 or TRBV12-4 and TRBJ2-1; TRBD1 is a possible D gene (5 bases). This CDR3 contains 14 residues. V was pared by 5 bases and J by 5 bases, with 13 bases between. The CDR3 loop is CASSPGWAHNEQFF. In DNA, the CDR3 is TGTGCCAGCAGTCCAGGGTGGGCACACAATGAGCAGTTCTTC.

The chain joins TRBV27 to TRBJ2-5, with TRBD2 matching over 8 bases. The CDR3 covers 14 residues. Unmatched junction bases numbered 9, after V lost 7 bases and J lost 5 bases. CDR1 and CDR2 from the germline V gene are MNHEY and SMNVEV (reference sequence). CDR3 region: CASTLREGGETQYF. CDR3 coding DNA: TGTGCCAGCACCCTCCGGGAGGGCGGGGAGACCCAGTACTTC.

This clonotype was detected ten times or more. The chain has TRBV11-2 and TRBJ2-7; TRBD1 aligns across 7 bases. Germline-derived CDR1 and CDR2 are SGHAT and FQNNGV. Trimming removed 5 bases from V and 7 bases from J; junction bases left unmatched: 8. This CDR3 region has 13 residues. The CDR3 protein is CASSQDIRGEQYF. The CDR3 nucleotides are TGTGCCAGCAGCCAGGACATCAGGGGGGAGCAGTACTTC.